What follows are 32 T cell receptor beta chains derived from one specimen sequenced in a study of T-cell memory formation after mild COVID-19. TCRdb re-derived calls from the 5' RACE reads in MiXCR, one entry per CDR3 protein. The sample yields around 110,000 distinct CDR3 sequences, 15% to 20% seen once. The sequenced sample consisted of PBMCs or a T cell subset sorted from them (not recorded which). The receptors were gathered from an adult woman who had mild COVID-19 (a few samples of this study predate the infection). Cell type and time point are not known.

This sequence joins TRBV20-1 and TRBJ1-2; D is unresolved. The germline gives CDR1 DFQATT, CDR2 SNEGSKA (reference sequence). The CDR3 extends over 14 amino acids. Trimming removed 3 bases from V and 8 bases from J, with 19 bases in between. The CDR3 DNA is TGCAGTGCTAGTTCCGATAAAGTAGAAGTAGGCTACACCTTC. Translating it yields CSASSDKVEVGYTF.

The chain joins TRBV12-3 or TRBV12-4 to TRBJ2-5, with D hard to call. Trimming left V 3 bases short and J 5 bases short, with 13 bases between. This CDR3 is 14 amino acids long. Here the CDR3 DNA reads TGTGCCAGCAGTTTTGGTTGGAGCAGGGAGACCCAGTACTTC. Translating it yields CASSFGWSRETQYF.

V is TRBV4-1 and J is TRBJ2-1; 7 nucleotides agree with TRBD1. V shed 4 bases and J 2 bases; nucleotides not matched to a gene: 5. The germline CDR1 and CDR2 sequences are MGHRA and YSYEKL. CDR3 size: 15 residues. Here the CDR3 DNA reads TGCGCCAGCAGCCCTCGACAGGGAACCTACAATGAGCAGTTCTTC. It translates to CASSPRQGTYNEQFF.

The rearrangement links TRBV7-9 to TRBJ1-1, with TRBD1 as a possible D gene (5 bases). CDR3 size: 15 residues. V shed 3 bases and J shed 0 bases, with 11 bases lying between them. Germline values: CDR1 SEHNR, CDR2 FQNEAQ (reference sequence). For the CDR3, the DNA is TGTGCCAGCAGCTTCACAGGTCTAATGAACACTGAAGCTTTCTTT. Translated: CASSFTGLMNTEAFF.

This rearrangement joins TRBV5-5 to TRBJ1-1, with 9 bases identical to TRBD1. V dropped 5 bases and J dropped 6; count of bases not matched to a gene: 8. This CDR3 comprises 14 residues. From germline, CDR1 is SGHKS and CDR2 YYEKEE (reference sequence). The CDR3 protein is CASRAGQGIAEAFF. CDR3 nucleotides: TGTGCCAGCAGGGCGGGACAGGGTATCGCTGAAGCTTTCTTT.

This clonotype was observed a single time. The chain links TRBV28 to TRBJ1-1; D remains unclear. The CDR3 runs 16 residues. Trimming pared 2 bases from V and 4 bases from J, leaving 17 bases between. Germline loops: CDR1 MDHEN, CDR2 SYDVKM. The CDR3 DNA sequence: TGTGCCAGCAGTTTACAACTCAACTCGATGAGCACTGAAGCTTTCTTT. This sequence encodes CASSLQLNSMSTEAFF.

This clonotype showed up just a few times. The V gene is TRBV9, the J gene TRBJ2-1, with 12 positions matching TRBD2. This CDR3 is 17 amino acids long. Germline CDR1 is SGDLS and CDR2 is YYNGEE. The trim removed 0 bases at V and 2 bases at J, leaving 3 bases unmatched. The CDR3 reads CASSVGLAGVAYNEQFF. In DNA form, the CDR3 reads TGTGCCAGCAGCGTAGGACTAGCGGGAGTCGCCTACAATGAGCAGTTCTTC.

This chain connects TRBV11-2 to TRBJ1-2; 7 bases fit TRBD1. V gave up 8 bases and J gave up 3 bases; unmatched junction bases: 3. CDR3 length: 12 residues. In germline, CDR1 is SGHAT, CDR2 FQNNGV. The CDR3 bases are TGTGCCAGCGGGGACAGATACTATGGCTACACCTTC. It translates to CASGDRYYGYTF.

The chain is built from TRBV12-3 or TRBV12-4 and TRBJ2-5; no definite D call. The CDR3 totals 13 residues. Trimming stripped 4 bases from V and 5 bases from J, with 11 bases between. The CDR3 spells CASSSPSGETQYF. The CDR3 region has the DNA TGTGCCAGCAGTTCTCCTAGTGGTGAGACCCAGTACTTC.

The chain carries TRBV24-1 and TRBJ2-5; D is undetermined. Germline CDR1 KGHDR, CDR2 SFDVKD. Trimming took 9 bases from V and 5 from J, leaving 12 bases between them. This CDR3 region has 12 residues. The CDR3 bases are TGTGCCACCGGAGAGGATCTCGAGACCCAGTACTTC. This gives the protein CATGEDLETQYF.

The chain combines TRBV20-1 with TRBJ1-2, with 9 bases identical to TRBD1. V was pared by 7 bases and J by 2 bases, with 11 bases of the junction left unmatched. The germline V gene encodes CDR1 DFQATT and CDR2 SNEGSKA (reference sequence). The CDR3 extends over 15 amino acids. The CDR3 DNA reads as TGCAGTGTTACCACCTTCGGACAGGGGAACTATGGCTACACCTTC. It encodes CSVTTFGQGNYGYTF.

In its sample, this clonotype was seen a few times. V gene TRBV5-6 combines with J gene TRBJ2-7; 8 bases are shared with TRBD1. With V trimmed by 3 bases and J by 3 bases, 14 bases remained unmatched. Germline assignment: CDR1 SGHDT and CDR2 YYEEEE. This CDR3 has 17 residues. In nucleotides, the CDR3 is TGTGCCAGCAGCTCCACCTGGACAGGGTCTGGGGTCTACGAGCAGTACTTC. This codes for CASSSTWTGSGVYEQYF.

This rearrangement joins TRBV12-3 or TRBV12-4 to TRBJ1-5, with D unclear. V lost 5 bases and J 5 bases, leaving 22 bases between the germline ends. The CDR3 covers 17 residues. The CDR3 loop is CASSPAALLERDQPQHF. CDR3 DNA: TGTGCCAGCAGTCCCGCGGCCCTCTTGGAAAGAGATCAGCCCCAGCATTTT.

The chain links TRBV4-1 to TRBJ2-7; 7 nucleotides align to TRBD2. The CDR3 has 17 residues. Per germline, CDR1 MGHRA and CDR2 YSYEKL. V trimming: 0 bases; J trimming: 5 bases; junction bases outside the gene matches: 13. The CDR3 region has the DNA TGCGCCAGCAGCCAAGAAAGGGAGCTAGCGGCGGGCCACGAGCAGTACTTC. Protein product: CASSQERELAAGHEQYF.

This clonotype was observed a handful of times. The chain has TRBV6-5 and TRBJ1-5; TRBD1 is a possible D gene (6 bases). The germline gives CDR1 MNHEY, CDR2 SVGAGI. Trimming took 6 bases from V and 1 from J, leaving 7 bases between them. The CDR3 is 13 amino acids. The CDR3 sequence is CASRQGSNQPQHF. The CDR3 DNA sequence: TGTGCCAGCAGACAGGGCAGCAATCAGCCCCAGCATTTT.

CDR3 in amino acids: CASSLVQAYDGYTF. The CDR3 DNA follows: TGTGCCAGCAGCTTAGTACAGGCATACGATGGCTACACCTTC. The V call is TRBV7-9, the J call TRBJ1-2; D is perhaps TRBD1 (5 bases). The CDR3 runs to 14 residues. V was clipped by 1 base and J by 6 bases, with 12 bases between them. Germline V gene sequence: CDR1 SEHNR, CDR2 FQNEAQ (reference sequence). The full variable domain, completed using reference TRBV7-9 and TRBJ1-2, is DTGVSQNPRHKITKRGQNVTFRCDPISEHNRLYWYRQTLGQGPEFLTYFQNEAQLEKSRLLSDRFSAERPKGSFSTLEIQRTEQGDSAMYLCASSLVQAYDGYTFGSGTRLTVV.

V is TRBV29-1 and J is TRBJ1-2, with 7 bases identical to TRBD1. CDR1 and CDR2 from the germline V gene are SQVTM and ANQGSEA. The CDR3 runs to 14 residues. The J segment lost 0 bases and the V segment lost 8 bases, leaving 9 bases of the junction unmatched. The CDR3 nucleotides are TGCAGCAGTTCCGCGGGGACAGCTAACTATGGCTACACCTTC. Protein product: CSSSAGTANYGYTF.

This clonotype was counted at least ten times. V usage is TRBV6-1 and J usage is TRBJ2-7; 8 bases fit TRBD1. This CDR3 has 16 amino acids. J was trimmed by 0 bases and V by 0 bases; bases with no gene match: 4. CDR1 and CDR2 from the germline V gene are MNHNS and SASEGT. The CDR3 region has the DNA TGTGCCAGCAGTGAAGCGGCGGGACAGGCCTCCTACGAGCAGTACTTC. It translates to CASSEAAGQASYEQYF.

CDR3 sequence reads: CASSLSGGAPQETQYF. CDR3 nucleotides: TGCGCCAGCAGCCTTAGCGGGGGGGCCCCACAAGAGACCCAGTACTTC. The V and J genes are TRBV4-1 and TRBJ2-5; 11 nucleotides line up with TRBD2. CDR1 is MGHRA and CDR2 is YSYEKL in the germline V gene. CDR3 length: 16 amino acids. The junction had 6 bases not matched to a gene; V was cut back by 4 bases and J by 2 bases.

This sequence joins TRBV29-1 and TRBJ2-7; D uncertain. There are 12 residues in the CDR3. The germline V and J ends were trimmed by 4 bases and 3 bases, with 10 bases remaining between them. CDR1 SQVTM and CDR2 ANQGSEA come from the germline V gene. CDR3 in amino acids: CSVVEGYYEQYF. As DNA, the CDR3 is TGCAGCGTTGTTGAAGGCTACTACGAGCAGTACTTC.

This clonotype was seen a handful of times. The chain links TRBV4-2 to TRBJ2-3; 13 bases fit TRBD2. The junction had 16 bases not matched to a gene; V was cut back by 2 bases and J by 2 bases. CDR1 is LGHNA, CDR2 YNFKEQ, per germline. CDR3 size: 21 residues. CDR3 loop: CASSQREPGLAGDTATDTQYF. CDR3 in DNA: TGTGCCAGCAGCCAACGCGAACCAGGACTAGCGGGGGATACAGCCACAGATACGCAGTATTTT.

The chain joins TRBV9 to TRBJ2-7; D gene uncertain. V was trimmed by 0 bases and J by 0 bases, leaving 10 bases between them. The CDR3 is made up of 15 amino acids. CDR1 is SGDLS, CDR2 YYNGEE, per germline. The CDR3 loop reads CASSVGTAHSYEQYF. The DNA of the CDR3 is TGTGCCAGCAGCGTAGGAACAGCCCACTCCTACGAGCAGTACTTC.

This clonotype was seen only a few times. The J gene is TRBJ2-5, the V gene TRBV4-1; possible D gene TRBD2, 5 bases. Germline CDR1 MGHRA, CDR2 YSYEKL. V dropped 1 base and J dropped 1 base, with 13 bases sitting between them. The CDR3 contains 16 residues. Written as DNA, the CDR3 is TGCGCCAGCAGCCAAGGAGAAGGAGGACTCCAAGAGACCCAGTACTTC. This sequence encodes CASSQGEGGLQETQYF.

This clonotype appeared many times. This rearrangement joins TRBV6-5 to TRBJ2-7; D perhaps matches TRBD2 (6 bases). Germline CDR1 and CDR2: MNHEY and SVGAGI. The germline V and J ends were trimmed by 0 bases and 3 bases, with 12 bases remaining between them. This CDR3 spans 15 amino acids. The CDR3 loop reads CASSYSTGRGYEQYF. CDR3 nucleotides: TGTGCCAGCAGTTACTCGACCGGGAGAGGCTACGAGCAGTACTTC.

This clonotype has a handful of counts. This chain connects TRBV12-5 to TRBJ2-2; TRBD2 agrees at 10 bases. CDR1 is LGHNT, CDR2 FRNRAP, per germline. Trimming took 1 base from V and 4 from J; bases not matched to a gene: 3. The CDR3 extends over 16 amino acids. The CDR3 reads CASGLGLAGPTGELFF. The CDR3, as DNA: TGTGCTAGTGGTTTGGGACTAGCGGGCCCCACCGGGGAGCTGTTTTTT.

The rearrangement joins TRBV7-2 to TRBJ2-7; D is unresolved. V was trimmed by 7 bases and J by 0 bases, leaving 13 bases between them. CDR3 length equals 14 residues. Germline V gene data show CDR1 as SGHTA and CDR2 as FQGNSA. The CDR3 sequence is CASTLDGSSYEQYF. The CDR3 region has the DNA TGTGCCAGCACTCTAGACGGATCCTCCTACGAGCAGTACTTC.

The J gene is TRBJ2-5, the V gene TRBV9, with 12 nucleotides matching TRBD2. V trimming: 4 bases; J trimming: 4 bases; junction bases outside the gene matches: 11. The CDR3 contains 17 residues. Germline values: CDR1 SGDLS, CDR2 YYNGEE. The CDR3 loop is CASSNGASGRDVETQYF. Here the CDR3 DNA reads TGTGCCAGCAGCAACGGGGCTAGCGGGAGGGATGTAGAGACCCAGTACTTC.

The rearrangement uses TRBV4-3 and TRBJ2-2, with TRBD2 matching 8 bases. The CDR3 length is 15 residues. Germline V lookup: CDR1 LGHNA, CDR2 YSLEER. V shed 3 bases, J shed 7 bases, and the junction held 7 bases outside the gene matches. The CDR3 DNA is TGCGCCAGCAGCCAGGGACTAGATCGGGGCGGGGAGCTGTTTTTT. Translation: CASSQGLDRGGELFF.

The chain combines TRBV9 with TRBJ1-1; D call uncertain. Germline CDR1 SGDLS, CDR2 YYNGEE. This CDR3 is 13 amino acids long. The germline V and J ends were trimmed by 0 bases and 7 bases, with 10 bases remaining between them. CDR3 sequence reads: CASSVAPTIEAFF. The DNA of the CDR3 is TGTGCCAGCAGCGTAGCCCCGACAATTGAAGCTTTCTTT.

V gene TRBV5-4 combines with J gene TRBJ2-7, with 11 bases aligning to TRBD1. V dropped 2 bases and J dropped 0; count of bases not matched to a gene: 1. The germline V gene has CDR1 SGHNT and CDR2 YYREEE (reference sequence). The CDR3 loop spans 15 amino acids. CDR3 bases: TGTGCCAGCAGCTTAGGGACAGGGGGCTCCTACGAGCAGTACTTC. It encodes CASSLGTGGSYEQYF.

This chain links TRBV9 with TRBJ2-1, with TRBD2 matching over 7 bases. In germline, CDR1 is SGDLS, CDR2 YYNGEE. This CDR3 spans 17 amino acids. The junction had 19 bases not matched to a gene; V was cut back by 7 bases and J by 6 bases. In DNA, the CDR3 is TGTGCCAGCTCTGAGTCATGGGGGAGGGCCGGAGGCAATGAGCAGTTCTTC. Amino acids: CASSESWGRAGGNEQFF.

A few counts support this clonotype. A junction boundary mismatches the germline segment, possibly from a read error. The rearrangement links TRBV7-2 to TRBJ2-1; no clear D. Per the germline V gene, CDR1 is SGHTA and CDR2 is FQGNSA. This CDR3 is 10 amino acids long. The CDR3 protein is CASSSTRMIF. For the CDR3, the DNA is TGTGCCAGCAGCTCCACGCGGATGATCTTC.